This T cell receptor (beta chain) was obtained from a study of cytomegalovirus exposure and HLA in healthy donors. TCRdb's copy holds only in-frame clones and misses some; the assay was immunoSEQ multiplex PCR. In the table there are approximately 260,000 clones, 80% to 90% of which are singletons. Overall study results and limits: Associated with cytomegalovirus, according to the listing, were 170 or so TCR beta chains.

Comments on this clone: As yet, its antigen is unknown.

This CDR3 spans 19 amino acids. Germline lookup yields CDR1 SGHRS and CDR2 YFSETQ. V lost 3 bases and J 0 bases, leaving 24 bases between the germline ends. The sequencing sample was made of PBMCs. J is TRBJ1-2 and V is TRBV5-1, with TRBD1 as a possible D gene (5 bases). The clonotype originates from a woman aged 18-29 years in good health and CMV-seronegative. CDR3 nucleotide sequence: TGCGCCAGCAGCTCCTTAACGGGAGGGACCATGGGAACTAACTATGGCTACACCTTC. It specifies CASSSLTGGTMGTNYGYTF.